These 31 T cell receptor beta chains share one sample of origin, sequenced in a study of beta chain features in type 1 diabetes. These receptors are not linked to any known antigen. General observations from the study: Shortening of TCRB CDR3s, moderate but significant, appeared in all four CD4+ subsets of Type 1 diabetes patients.

The investigators reverse transcribed all of the isolated RNA, so they sequenced expressed TCRB transcripts. The repertoire was sequenced with immunoSEQ multiplex PCR; TCRdb's copy has only in-frame clones and lacks some. The sample yields 350,000 to 400,000 clones, 10% to 15% seen once. What was sequenced was naive CD4+ T cells from blood. All receptors come from a woman aged 18-35 years with type 1 diabetes.

The chain links TRBV18 to TRBJ2-5; D remains unclear. CDR1 and CDR2 (germline): KGHSH, LQKENI. This CDR3 has 13 amino acids. The V end was cut by 2 bases, the J end by 5 bases, with 9 bases between. The CDR3 DNA reads as TGTGCCAGCTCACCATTGAGCGATGAGACCCAGTACTTC. Translated: CASSPLSDETQYF.

This clone was counted only a few times. J is TRBJ1-5 and V is TRBV19, with a tentative D call TRBD1 (6 bases). The germline gives CDR1 LNHDA, CDR2 SQIVND (reference sequence). This CDR3 has 13 amino acids. V was trimmed by 7 bases and J by 4 bases, leaving 11 bases between them. DNA for the CDR3: TGTGCCAGTAACCGGGACATTAATCAGCCCCAGCATTTT. This translates into CASNRDINQPQHF.

This chain uses TRBV28 with TRBJ2-2; D remains unclear. V was pared by 2 bases and J by 7 bases, with 8 bases between. Germline V gene data show CDR1 as MDHEN and CDR2 as SYDVKM. The CDR3 length is 13 residues. The CDR3 protein is CASSLTTIGELFF. The CDR3, as DNA: TGTGCCAGCAGTTTAACGACAATCGGGGAGCTGTTTTTT.

In this sample, this clone turned up a few times. The chain employs TRBV7-2 and TRBJ2-5, with D hard to call. Between the trimmed V and J ends, which lost 3 bases and 5 bases, there was a span of 7 bases. Germline CDR1 and CDR2: SGHTA and FQGNSA. This CDR3 is built from 12 residues. Here the CDR3 reads CASSFWRETQYF. Here the CDR3 DNA reads TGTGCCAGCAGCTTTTGGCGGGAGACCCAGTACTTC.

This clone has a handful of counts. The chain has TRBV7-9 and TRBJ1-5; 7 bases align to TRBD1. After removal of 5 bases from V and 3 bases from J, the junction contained 4 bases not matched to a gene. The CDR3 is made up of 14 amino acids. Germline CDR1 is SEHNR and CDR2 is FQNEAQ (reference sequence). The CDR3 here is CASSPGQFNQPQHF. CDR3 bases: TGTGCCAGCAGCCCGGGACAGTTCAATCAGCCCCAGCATTTT.

The sample holds a few counts of this clone. V and J are TRBV5-1 and TRBJ1-1, with TRBD1 matching over 8 bases. Germline assignment: CDR1 SGHRS and CDR2 YFSETQ. CDR3 length: 15 residues. V dropped 7 bases and J dropped 5; count of bases not matched to a gene: 13. DNA of the CDR3: TGCGCCAGCGGGGCAACCGGGACAGGTAATACTGAAGCTTTCTTT. Its protein is CASGATGTGNTEAFF.

CDR3 DNA: TGTGCCAGCTCACCGGGAGAGGGGGCCTACGAGCAGTACTTC. Its protein is CASSPGEGAYEQYF. The V call is TRBV18, the J call TRBJ2-7; D may be TRBD1 (6 bases). CDR1 and CDR2 (germline): KGHSH, LQKENI. V was trimmed by 3 bases and J by 2 bases, leaving 11 bases between them. CDR3 size: 14 residues.

A few counts support this clone. The CDR3 nucleotides read TGTGCCAGCAGCTCCCAATCAGGGGAAGCTTTCTTT. Translating gives CASSSQSGEAFF. The chain links TRBV5-4 to TRBJ1-1; possible D gene TRBD1, 5 bases. V shed 3 bases and J shed 8 bases, with 11 bases lying between them. The CDR3 has 12 residues. Germline lookup yields CDR1 SGHNT and CDR2 YYREEE (reference sequence).

This CDR3 reads CSVGLDTGELFF. The CDR3 DNA is TGCAGCGTTGGACTAGACACCGGGGAGCTGTTTTTT. The chain has TRBV29-1 and TRBJ2-2; possibly TRBD2 for D (6 bases). The V gene lost 4 bases and the J gene lost 3 bases, with 6 bases spanning the gap. Germline CDR1 and CDR2: SQVTM and ANQGSEA. This CDR3 has 12 amino acids.

The gene calls are TRBV7-2 and TRBJ2-1; D gene ambiguous. Trimming removed 5 bases at V and 9 bases at J, with 17 bases between. Germline assignment: CDR1 SGHTA and CDR2 FQGNSA. This CDR3 region has 14 residues. In nucleotides, the CDR3 is TGTGCCAGCAGCCCTCCGAGCCGACCGGGTGAGCAGTTCTTC. Encoded protein: CASSPPSRPGEQFF.

The table lists this clone with a few counts. The chain uses TRBV2 and TRBJ2-1, with D possibly matching TRBD2 (7 bases). Trimming cost V 8 bases and J 8 bases, with 13 bases left between them. The CDR3 is 12 amino acids. Germline lookup yields CDR1 SNHLY and CDR2 FYNNEI. For the CDR3, the DNA is TGTGCCAGCGGGGGGGCCTGGTATGAGCAGTTCTTC. Translating it yields CASGGAWYEQFF.

The chain carries TRBV6-5 and TRBJ1-1, with unresolved D. CDR3 length: 16 residues. V was clipped by 3 bases and J by 0 bases, with 14 bases between them. The V gene's germline CDR1 is MNHEY and CDR2 SVGAGI. DNA for the CDR3: TGTGCCAGCAGTTATCGAGGAGGCGCCTTGAACACTGAAGCTTTCTTT. This sequence encodes CASSYRGGALNTEAFF.

The chain recombines TRBV2 with TRBJ2-1; 13 nucleotides agree with TRBD2. Per the germline V gene, CDR1 is SNHLY and CDR2 is FYNNEI. V shed 8 bases, J shed 9 bases, and the junction held 10 bases outside the gene matches. The CDR3 contains 15 residues. CDR3 sequence: CASVGLAGAGGEQFF. In DNA form, the CDR3 reads TGTGCCAGCGTCGGACTAGCGGGGGCCGGAGGTGAGCAGTTCTTC.

This clone was observed a handful of times. The chain has TRBV7-8 and TRBJ2-7; 7 bases line up with TRBD2. V lost 5 bases, J lost 2 bases, and 6 bases stayed unmatched. The germline gives CDR1 SGHVS, CDR2 FQNEAQ. The CDR3 extends over 14 amino acids. The chain's CDR3 is CASSQRTRPYEQYF. Here the CDR3 DNA reads TGTGCCAGCAGCCAAAGGACTAGACCCTACGAGCAGTACTTC.

The chain uses TRBV18 and TRBJ2-5; 9 nucleotides line up with TRBD1. This CDR3 is built from 16 residues. After removal of 3 bases from V and 1 base from J, the junction contained 6 bases not matched to a gene. In germline, CDR1 is KGHSH, CDR2 LQKENI. In DNA, the CDR3 is TGTGCCAGCTCACCTCGACAGGGGGACGGCCAAGAGACCCAGTACTTC. Translating gives CASSPRQGDGQETQYF.

The V gene is TRBV28, the J gene TRBJ2-1, with 9 bases that match TRBD2. J gave up 7 bases and V 8 bases, and 12 bases lay outside the gene matches. CDR1 is MDHEN and CDR2 is SYDVKM in the germline V gene. The CDR3 length is 15 residues. The CDR3 region has the DNA TGTGCCAGCCACCCGGCTAGCGGGGTTTTGAATGAGCAGTTCTTC. Translating gives CASHPASGVLNEQFF.

The chain's CDR3 is CASGDNERAFF. CDR3 nucleotides: TGTGCCAGCGGGGACAACGAACGAGCTTTCTTT. The chain recombines TRBV11-3 with TRBJ1-1, with D possibly TRBD1 on 6 matching bases. V was shortened by 8 bases and J by 10 bases, with 14 bases between the two germline ends. Germline V CDR1 and CDR2: SGHNT, YENEEA. The CDR3 has 11 residues. The whole variable domain, remainder taken from reference TRBV11-3 and TRBJ1-1, is EAGVVQSPRYKIIEKKQPVAFWCNPISGHNTLYWYLQNLGQGPELLIRYENEEAVDDSQLPKDRFSAERLKGVDSTLKIQPAELGDSAVYLCASGDNERAFFGQGTRLTVV.

This chain uses TRBV6-6 with TRBJ1-4; no definite D call. V lost 6 bases and J 7 bases, leaving 3 bases between the germline ends. There are 10 residues in the CDR3. Germline V gene data show CDR1 as MNHNY and CDR2 as SVGAGI (reference sequence). In nucleotides, the CDR3 is TGTGCCAGCAGCAGTGAAAAACTGTTTTTT. Translated, it gives CASSSEKLFF.

This chain links TRBV7-2 with TRBJ1-5; perhaps TRBD1 as D (5 bases). This CDR3 region has 14 residues. In germline, CDR1 is SGHTA, CDR2 FQGNSA. Between the trimmed V and J ends, which lost 3 bases and 1 base, there was a span of 7 bases. CDR3 coding DNA: TGTGCCAGCAGCTTGGGGCGGAGCAATCAGCCCCAGCATTTT. It codes for CASSLGRSNQPQHF. The variable domain in full, completed from reference TRBV7-2 and TRBJ1-5, reads GAGVSQSPSNKVTEKGKDVELRCDPISGHTALYWYRQSLGQGLEFLIYFQGNSAPDKSGLPSDRFSAERTGGSVSTLTIQRTQQEDSAVYLCASSLGRSNQPQHFGDGTRLSIL.

As regards this clone: Within the sample, other DNA sequences also encode this same CDR3. The rearrangement links TRBV28 to TRBJ2-7; D not resolved. Germline assignment: CDR1 MDHEN and CDR2 SYDVKM. This CDR3 spans 13 amino acids. Trimming shortened V by 3 bases and J by 1 base, and 7 bases separated the two germline ends. The CDR3 region is CASSLGQSYEQYF. Here the CDR3 DNA reads TGTGCCAGCAGTTTGGGCCAGTCCTACGAGCAGTACTTC.

In its sample, this clone was seen a few times. The chain carries TRBV7-9 and TRBJ2-5, with 11 bases that match TRBD2. The trim removed 1 base at V and 1 base at J, leaving 8 bases unmatched. Germline V gene lookup returns CDR1 SEHNR and CDR2 FQNEAQ (reference sequence). The CDR3 is 18 residues long. The CDR3 DNA sequence: TGTGCCAGCAGCTTAGGATGGGCGCTAGCGGGGGGCCAAGAGACCCAGTACTTC. It specifies CASSLGWALAGGQETQYF. Together with reference TRBV7-9 and TRBJ2-5, the CDR3 gives the full variable domain: DTGVSQNPRHKITKRGQNVTFRCDPISEHNRLYWYRQTLGQGPEFLTYFQNEAQLEKSRLLSDRFSAERPKGSFSTLEIQRTEQGDSAMYLCASSLGWALAGGQETQYFGPGTRLLVL.

This clone was counted only a few times. As DNA, the CDR3 is TGTGCCATCTCCCTCGCGGAGGGGTTCTACAATGAGCAGTTCTTC. It translates to CAISLAEGFYNEQFF. The chain recombines TRBV28 with TRBJ2-1; D is perhaps TRBD2 (6 bases). Trimming cost V 10 bases and J 3 bases, with 19 bases left between them. The CDR3 spans 15 residues. CDR1 is MDHEN and CDR2 is SYDVKM in the germline V gene.

Only a few counts were recorded for this clone. The chain employs TRBV9 and TRBJ1-6; tentatively, D is TRBD1 (6 bases). From germline, CDR1 is SGDLS and CDR2 YYNGEE. V gave up 1 base and J gave up 10 bases, with 15 bases separating them. The CDR3 sequence is 15 residues long. The CDR3 DNA reads TGTGCCAGCAGCGTAAACGAGGGGGTGGCATCACCCCTCCACTTT. Its protein is CASSVNEGVASPLHF.

This clone has only a few counts. The chain is built from TRBV6-5 and TRBJ2-7; 8 bases are shared with TRBD2. The germline gives CDR1 MNHEY, CDR2 SVGAGI. V shed 6 bases and J 3 bases; nucleotides not matched to a gene: 10. This CDR3 contains 15 residues. In DNA, the CDR3 is TGTGCCAGCAGCCCCCTCGAGGCGGGAGGCTACGAGCAGTACTTC. Amino acid sequence: CASSPLEAGGYEQYF.

This clone has a handful of counts. The chain couples TRBV18 to TRBJ2-1; D may be TRBD1 (6 bases). V was pared by 6 bases and J by 2 bases, with 11 bases between. Germline CDR1 KGHSH, CDR2 LQKENI. The CDR3 extends over 14 amino acids. The CDR3 sequence is CASSRQETYNEQFF. The CDR3 DNA is TGTGCCAGCTCTCGACAGGAGACCTACAATGAGCAGTTCTTC. The full variable domain, rest sourced from reference TRBV18 and TRBJ2-1, is NAGVMQNPRHLVRRRGQEARLRCSPMKGHSHVYWYRQLPEEGLKFMVYLQKENIIDESGMPKERFSAEFPKEGPSILRIQQVVRGDSAAYFCASSRQETYNEQFFGPGTRLTVL.

The chain employs TRBV28 and TRBJ2-6, with D uncertain. This CDR3 comprises 15 residues. In germline, CDR1 is MDHEN, CDR2 SYDVKM. Trimming pared 5 bases from V and 0 bases from J, leaving 8 bases between. The CDR3 protein is CASSDPGSGANVLTF. CDR3 in DNA: TGTGCCAGCAGTGACCCGGGCTCTGGGGCCAACGTCCTGACTTTC.

This clone turned up a few times. The rearrangement joins TRBV6-1 to TRBJ2-1; no clear D gene. CDR3 length equals 11 residues. Germline CDR1 and CDR2: MNHNS and SASEGT. The V gene lost 6 bases and the J gene lost 15 bases, with 15 bases spanning the gap. The CDR3 here is CASSPSTRWFF. In DNA form, the CDR3 reads TGTGCCAGCAGCCCATCTACCAGGTGGTTCTTC.

The table lists this clone with a few counts. This chain links TRBV29-1 with TRBJ2-1; D might be TRBD2 (7 bases). The CDR3 is 15 residues long. Per the germline V gene, CDR1 is SQVTM and CDR2 is ANQGSEA. Trimming shortened V by 6 bases and J by 0 bases, and 15 bases separated the two germline ends. The CDR3 region is CSVGEGGYSYNEQFF. The CDR3 bases are TGCAGCGTGGGGGAGGGGGGTTACTCCTACAATGAGCAGTTCTTC.

The chain recombines TRBV7-6 with TRBJ1-5, with TRBD1 matching over 12 bases. Trimming cost V 5 bases and J 5 bases; bases outside gene matches: 7. The CDR3 extends over 16 amino acids. Germline V gene sequence: CDR1 SGHVS, CDR2 FNYEAQ. This CDR3 reads CASSGGQGARDQPQHF. CDR3 nucleotides: TGTGCCAGCAGCGGGGGACAGGGGGCACGGGATCAGCCCCAGCATTTT.

This clone was counted only a few times. The V call is TRBV28, the J call TRBJ1-2; D unresolved. Trimming took off 5 bases at V and 2 bases at J, with 12 bases between the two ends. The germline gives CDR1 MDHEN, CDR2 SYDVKM. The CDR3 covers 14 residues. The CDR3 loop is CASSITGSNYGYTF. CDR3 nucleotide sequence: TGTGCCAGCAGTATAACGGGATCCAACTATGGCTACACCTTC.

The genes are TRBV29-1 and TRBJ2-7; D unresolved. Trimming stripped 6 bases from V and 3 bases from J, with 15 bases between. The CDR3 loop spans 13 amino acids. Germline V gene data show CDR1 as SQVTM and CDR2 as ANQGSEA. CDR3 coding DNA: TGCAGCGTCGCAAAGGAGTCATACTACGAGCAGTACTTC. Its protein product is CSVAKESYYEQYF.